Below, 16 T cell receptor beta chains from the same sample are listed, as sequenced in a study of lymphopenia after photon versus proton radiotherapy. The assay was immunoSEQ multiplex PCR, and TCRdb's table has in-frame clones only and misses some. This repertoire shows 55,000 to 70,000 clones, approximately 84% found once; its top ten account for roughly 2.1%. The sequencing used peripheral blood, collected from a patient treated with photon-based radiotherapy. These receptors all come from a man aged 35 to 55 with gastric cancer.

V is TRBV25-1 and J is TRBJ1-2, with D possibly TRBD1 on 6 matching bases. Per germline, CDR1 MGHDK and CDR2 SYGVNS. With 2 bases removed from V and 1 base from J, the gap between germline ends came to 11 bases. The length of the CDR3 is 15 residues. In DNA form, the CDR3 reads TGTGCCAGCAGTGAACTGCAGGGACATAACTATGGCTACACCTTC. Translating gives CASSELQGHNYGYTF.

The CDR3 region has the DNA TGTGCCATCAGGCAGGACGAAGTAAGAACCGGGGAGCTGTTTTTT. Translated, it gives CAIRQDEVRTGELFF. This chain connects TRBV10-3 to TRBJ2-2; no clear D gene. Germline-derived CDR1 and CDR2 are ENHRY and SYGVKD. V lost 6 bases and J lost 5, with 16 bases in between. This CDR3 is 15 amino acids long.

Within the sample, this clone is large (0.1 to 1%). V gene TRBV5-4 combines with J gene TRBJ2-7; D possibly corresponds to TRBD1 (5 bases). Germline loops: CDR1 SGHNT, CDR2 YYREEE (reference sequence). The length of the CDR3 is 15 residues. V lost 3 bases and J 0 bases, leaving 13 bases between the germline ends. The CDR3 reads CASSSFPRDSYEQYF. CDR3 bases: TGTGCCAGCAGCTCCTTCCCCAGGGACTCCTACGAGCAGTACTTC.

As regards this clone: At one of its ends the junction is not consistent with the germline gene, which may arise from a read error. The CDR3 here is CASSLAFRGGQETQYF. CDR3 in DNA: TGTGCCAGCAGCCTAGCGTTTAGGGGGGGCCAAGAGACCCAGTACTTC. This chain links TRBV7-2 with TRBJ2-5, with D possibly matching TRBD2 (7 bases). The CDR3 length is 16 residues. Germline-derived CDR1 and CDR2 are SGHTA and FQGNSA.

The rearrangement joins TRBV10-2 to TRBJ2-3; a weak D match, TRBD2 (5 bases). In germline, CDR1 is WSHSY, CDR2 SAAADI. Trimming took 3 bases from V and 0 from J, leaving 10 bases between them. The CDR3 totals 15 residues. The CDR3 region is CASSEYERSTDTQYF. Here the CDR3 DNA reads TGCGCCAGCAGTGAATACGAGCGGAGCACAGATACGCAGTATTTT.

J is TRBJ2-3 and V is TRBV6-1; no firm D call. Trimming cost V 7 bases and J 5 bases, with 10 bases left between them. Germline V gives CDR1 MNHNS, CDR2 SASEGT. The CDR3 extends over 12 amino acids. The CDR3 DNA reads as TGTGCCAGCACCCAAAGGGTAGATACGCAGTATTTT. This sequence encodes CASTQRVDTQYF.

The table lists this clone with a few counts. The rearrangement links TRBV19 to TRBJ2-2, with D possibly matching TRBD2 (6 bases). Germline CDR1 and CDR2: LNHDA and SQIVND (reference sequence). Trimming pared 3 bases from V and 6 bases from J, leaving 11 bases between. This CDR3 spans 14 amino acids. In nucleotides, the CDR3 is TGTGCCAGTAGTATCGGGGGAAAGGCCGGGGAGCTGTTTTTT. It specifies CASSIGGKAGELFF.

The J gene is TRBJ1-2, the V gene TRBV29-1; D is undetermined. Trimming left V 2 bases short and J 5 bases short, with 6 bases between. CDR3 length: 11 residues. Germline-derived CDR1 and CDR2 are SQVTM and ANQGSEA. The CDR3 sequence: CSVEKGYGYTF. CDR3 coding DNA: TGCAGCGTTGAAAAGGGTTATGGCTACACCTTC.

CDR3 bases: TGCGCCAGCAGCGTACGACAGGGAGACGAGCAGTACTTC. Protein product: CASSVRQGDEQYF. This sequence joins TRBV5-1 and TRBJ2-7, with 7 bases identical to TRBD1. The CDR3 totals 13 residues. Trimming removed 4 bases from V and 5 bases from J; junction bases left unmatched: 6. CDR1 and CDR2 (germline): SGHRS, YFSETQ.

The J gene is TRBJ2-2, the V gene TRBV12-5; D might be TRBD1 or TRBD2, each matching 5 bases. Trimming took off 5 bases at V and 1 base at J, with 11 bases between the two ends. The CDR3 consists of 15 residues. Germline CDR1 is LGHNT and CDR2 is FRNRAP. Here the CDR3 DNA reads TGTGCTAGTGGTGAGGGGCCCAAGAACACCGGGGAGCTGTTTTTT. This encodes CASGEGPKNTGELFF.

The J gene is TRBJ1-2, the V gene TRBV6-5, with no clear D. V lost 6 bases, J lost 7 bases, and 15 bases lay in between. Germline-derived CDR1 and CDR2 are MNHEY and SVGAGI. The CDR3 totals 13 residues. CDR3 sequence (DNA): TGTGCCAGCAGCCCCGCCAGCACGGGTGGCTACACCTTC. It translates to CASSPASTGGYTF.

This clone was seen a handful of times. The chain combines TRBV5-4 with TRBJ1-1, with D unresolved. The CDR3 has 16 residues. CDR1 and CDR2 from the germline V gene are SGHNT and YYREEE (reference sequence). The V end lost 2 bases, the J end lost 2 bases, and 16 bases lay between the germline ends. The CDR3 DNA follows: TGTGCCAGCAGCTTAGGCACAGCCTCGTCAAACACTGAAGCTTTCTTT. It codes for CASSLGTASSNTEAFF.

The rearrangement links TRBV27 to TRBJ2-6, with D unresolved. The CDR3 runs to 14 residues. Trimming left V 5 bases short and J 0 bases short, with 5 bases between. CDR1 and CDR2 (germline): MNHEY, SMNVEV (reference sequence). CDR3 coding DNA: TGTGCCAGCAGTCCGTCCTCTGGGGCCAACGTCCTGACTTTC. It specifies CASSPSSGANVLTF.

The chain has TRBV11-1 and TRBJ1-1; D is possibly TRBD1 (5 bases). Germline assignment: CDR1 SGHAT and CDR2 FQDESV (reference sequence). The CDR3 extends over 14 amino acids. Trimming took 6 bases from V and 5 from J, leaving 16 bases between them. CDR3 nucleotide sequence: TGTGCCAGCAGGCCCCCGGGGCGGATGACTGAAGCTTTCTTT. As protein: CASRPPGRMTEAFF.

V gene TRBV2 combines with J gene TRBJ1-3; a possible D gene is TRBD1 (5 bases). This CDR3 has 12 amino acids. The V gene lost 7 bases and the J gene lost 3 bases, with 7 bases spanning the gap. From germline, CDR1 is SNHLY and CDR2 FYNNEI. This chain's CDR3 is CASTGDGNTIYF. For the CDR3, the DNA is TGTGCCAGCACGGGGGATGGAAACACCATATATTTT. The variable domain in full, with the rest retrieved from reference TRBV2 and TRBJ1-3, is EPEVTQTPSHQVTQMGQEVILRCVPISNHLYFYWYRQILGQKVEFLVSFYNNEISEKSEIFDDQFSVERPDGSNFTLKIRSTKLEDSAMYFCASTGDGNTIYFGEGSWLTVV.

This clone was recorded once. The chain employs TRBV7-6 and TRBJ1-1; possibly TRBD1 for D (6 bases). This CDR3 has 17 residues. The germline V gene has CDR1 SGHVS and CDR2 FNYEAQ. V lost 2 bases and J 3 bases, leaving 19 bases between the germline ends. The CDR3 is CASSLSPQSGGHTEAFF. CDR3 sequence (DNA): TGTGCCAGCAGCTTATCACCTCAGTCGGGGGGGCACACTGAAGCTTTCTTT.